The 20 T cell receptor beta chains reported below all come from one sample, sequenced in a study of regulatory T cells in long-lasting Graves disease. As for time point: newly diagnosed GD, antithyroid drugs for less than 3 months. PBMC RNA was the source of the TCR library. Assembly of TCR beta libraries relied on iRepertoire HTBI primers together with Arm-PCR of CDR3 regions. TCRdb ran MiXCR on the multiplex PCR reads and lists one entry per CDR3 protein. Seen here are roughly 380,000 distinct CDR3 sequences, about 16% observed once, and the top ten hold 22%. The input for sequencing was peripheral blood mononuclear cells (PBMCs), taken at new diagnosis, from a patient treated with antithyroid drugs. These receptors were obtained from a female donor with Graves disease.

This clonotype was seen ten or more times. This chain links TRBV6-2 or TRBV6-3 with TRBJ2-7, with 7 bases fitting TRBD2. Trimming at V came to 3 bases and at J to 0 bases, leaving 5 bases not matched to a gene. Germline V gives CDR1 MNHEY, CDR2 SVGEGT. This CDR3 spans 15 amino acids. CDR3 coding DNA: TGTGCCAGCAGTTATAGGTGGGAGGGCTCCTACGAGCAGTACTTC. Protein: CASSYRWEGSYEQYF.

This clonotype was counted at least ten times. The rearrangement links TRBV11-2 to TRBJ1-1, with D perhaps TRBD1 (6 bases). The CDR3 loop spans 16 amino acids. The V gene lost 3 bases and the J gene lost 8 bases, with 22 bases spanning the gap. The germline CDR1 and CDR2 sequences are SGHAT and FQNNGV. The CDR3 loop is CASSLATGNPPREAFF. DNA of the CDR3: TGTGCCAGCAGCTTGGCCACAGGGAATCCTCCACGGGAAGCTTTCTTT.

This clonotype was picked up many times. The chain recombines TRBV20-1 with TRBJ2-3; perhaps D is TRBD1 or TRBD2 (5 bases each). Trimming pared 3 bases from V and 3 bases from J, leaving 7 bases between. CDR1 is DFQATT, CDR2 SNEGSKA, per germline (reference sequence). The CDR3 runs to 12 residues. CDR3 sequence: CSASWGTDTQYF. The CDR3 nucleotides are TGCAGTGCTAGTTGGGGGACAGATACGCAGTATTTT.

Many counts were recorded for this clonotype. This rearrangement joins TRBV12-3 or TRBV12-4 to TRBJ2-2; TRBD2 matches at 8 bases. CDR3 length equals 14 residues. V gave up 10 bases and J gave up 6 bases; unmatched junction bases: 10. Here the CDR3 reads CAIHAGGSAGELFF. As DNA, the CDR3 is TGTGCCATCCACGCGGGAGGAAGCGCCGGGGAGCTGTTTTTT.

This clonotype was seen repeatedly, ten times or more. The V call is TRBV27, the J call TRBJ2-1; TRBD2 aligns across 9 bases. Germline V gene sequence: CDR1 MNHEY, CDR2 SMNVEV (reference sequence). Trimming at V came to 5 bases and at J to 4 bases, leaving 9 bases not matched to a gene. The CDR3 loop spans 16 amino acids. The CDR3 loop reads CASSPLTSGPYNEQFF. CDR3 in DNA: TGTGCCAGCAGTCCCCTGACTAGCGGACCTTACAATGAGCAGTTCTTC.

CDR3 DNA: TGCGCCAGCAGCCCTCGGGGGCGCGTCCACGAGCAGTACTTC. Amino acids: CASSPRGRVHEQYF. J is TRBJ2-7 and V is TRBV4-3, with D perhaps given as TRBD1 or TRBD2 (6 bases each). Germline V gene sequence: CDR1 LGHNA, CDR2 YSLEER. CDR3 size: 14 residues. Trimming cost V 4 bases and J 5 bases, with 15 bases left between them.

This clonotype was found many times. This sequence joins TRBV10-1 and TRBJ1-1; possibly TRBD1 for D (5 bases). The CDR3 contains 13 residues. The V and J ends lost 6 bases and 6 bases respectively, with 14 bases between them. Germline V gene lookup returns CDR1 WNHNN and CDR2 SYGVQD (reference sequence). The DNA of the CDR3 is TGCGCCAGCAGCGCCCCCGGGGGGGCTGAAGCTTTCTTT. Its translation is CASSAPGGAEAFF.

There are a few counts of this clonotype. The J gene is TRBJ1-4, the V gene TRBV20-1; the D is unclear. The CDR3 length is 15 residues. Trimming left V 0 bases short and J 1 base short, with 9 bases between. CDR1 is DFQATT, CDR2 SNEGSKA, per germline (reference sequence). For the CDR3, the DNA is TGCAGTGCTAGAGATGACGGGGTAACTAATGAAAAACTGTTTTTT. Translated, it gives CSARDDGVTNEKLFF.

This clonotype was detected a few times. The DNA of the CDR3 is TGCAGTGCTGGGGACTCTAGCGGGAAGGGATACGAGCAGTACTTC. Residues: CSAGDSSGKGYEQYF. The genes are TRBV20-1 and TRBJ2-7; TRBD2 matches 9 bases. The CDR3 runs to 15 residues. The V segment lost 5 bases and the J segment 4 bases; nucleotides outside the gene matches: 12. CDR1 and CDR2 from the germline V gene are DFQATT and SNEGSKA (reference sequence).

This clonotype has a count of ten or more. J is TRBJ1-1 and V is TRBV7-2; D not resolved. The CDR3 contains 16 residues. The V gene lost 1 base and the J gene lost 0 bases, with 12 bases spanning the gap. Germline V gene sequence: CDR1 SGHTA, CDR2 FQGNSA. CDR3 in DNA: TGTGCCAGCAGCTTAGGGCATCCACTCATGAACACTGAAGCTTTCTTT. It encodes CASSLGHPLMNTEAFF.

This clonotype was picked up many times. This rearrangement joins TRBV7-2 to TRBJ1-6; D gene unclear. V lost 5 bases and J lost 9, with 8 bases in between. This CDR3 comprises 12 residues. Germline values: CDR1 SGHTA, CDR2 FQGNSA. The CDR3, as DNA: TGTGCCAGCAGCAGTCGAAGTTCACCCCTCCACTTT. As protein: CASSSRSSPLHF.

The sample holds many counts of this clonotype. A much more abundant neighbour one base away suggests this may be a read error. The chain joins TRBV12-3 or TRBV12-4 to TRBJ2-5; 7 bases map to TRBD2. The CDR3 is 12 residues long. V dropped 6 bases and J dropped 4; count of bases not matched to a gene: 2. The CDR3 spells CASSWEGETQYF. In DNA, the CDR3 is TGTGCCAGCAGCTGGGAGGGAGAGACCCAGTACTTC.

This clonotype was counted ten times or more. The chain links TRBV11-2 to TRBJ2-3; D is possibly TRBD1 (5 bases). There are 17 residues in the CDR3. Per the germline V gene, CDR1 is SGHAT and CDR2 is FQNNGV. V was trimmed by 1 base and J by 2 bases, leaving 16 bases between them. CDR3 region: CASSLGAGILTTDTQYF. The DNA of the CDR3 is TGTGCCAGCAGCTTAGGGGCAGGGATTCTGACCACAGATACGCAGTATTTT.

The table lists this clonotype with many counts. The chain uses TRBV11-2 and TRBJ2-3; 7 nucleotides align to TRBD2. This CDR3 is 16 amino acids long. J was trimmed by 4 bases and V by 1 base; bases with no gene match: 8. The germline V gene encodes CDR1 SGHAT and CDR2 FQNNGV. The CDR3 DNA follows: TGTGCCAGCAGCTTAGGAGGAGGACTAGGGTCAGATACGCAGTATTTT. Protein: CASSLGGGLGSDTQYF.

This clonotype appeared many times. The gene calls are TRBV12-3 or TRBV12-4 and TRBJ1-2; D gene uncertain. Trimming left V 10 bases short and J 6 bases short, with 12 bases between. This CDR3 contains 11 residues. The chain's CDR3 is CATGPSNGYTF. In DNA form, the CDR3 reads TGTGCCACCGGACCGAGCAATGGCTACACCTTC.

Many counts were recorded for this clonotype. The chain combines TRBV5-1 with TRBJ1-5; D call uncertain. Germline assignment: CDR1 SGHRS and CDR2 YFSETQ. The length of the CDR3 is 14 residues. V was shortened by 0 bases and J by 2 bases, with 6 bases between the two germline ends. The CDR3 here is CASSLGDGNQPQHF. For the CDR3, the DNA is TGCGCCAGCAGCTTGGGAGACGGCAATCAGCCCCAGCATTTT.

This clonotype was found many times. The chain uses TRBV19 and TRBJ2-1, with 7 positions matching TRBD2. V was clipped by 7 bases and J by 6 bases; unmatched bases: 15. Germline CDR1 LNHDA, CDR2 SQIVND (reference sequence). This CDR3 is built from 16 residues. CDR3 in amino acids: CASTTGGAGILNEQFF. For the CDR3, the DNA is TGTGCCAGTACCACCGGGGGAGCGGGGATTCTCAATGAGCAGTTCTTC.

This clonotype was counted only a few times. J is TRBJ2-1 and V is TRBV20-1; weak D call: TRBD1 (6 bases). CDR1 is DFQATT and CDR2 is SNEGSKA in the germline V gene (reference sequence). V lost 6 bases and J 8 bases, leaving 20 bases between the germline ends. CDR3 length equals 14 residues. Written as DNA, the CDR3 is TGCAGTGCCACAACGGGACAAGTTATGGATGAGCAGTTCTTC. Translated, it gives CSATTGQVMDEQFF.

The CDR3 nucleotides are TGTGCCAGTAGTAGTCTCAGGGTCATCTACAATGAGCAGTTCTTC. Protein: CASSSLRVIYNEQFF. This chain uses TRBV19 with TRBJ2-1; tentatively, D is TRBD1 (5 bases). Trimming left V 4 bases short and J 3 bases short, with 13 bases between. The CDR3 covers 15 residues. The germline gives CDR1 LNHDA, CDR2 SQIVND (reference sequence).

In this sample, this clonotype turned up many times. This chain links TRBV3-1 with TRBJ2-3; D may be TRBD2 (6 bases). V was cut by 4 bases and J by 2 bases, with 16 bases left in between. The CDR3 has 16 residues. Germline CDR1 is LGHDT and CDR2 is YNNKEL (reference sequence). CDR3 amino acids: CASSLRGGTTTDTQYF. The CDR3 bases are TGTGCCAGCAGCCTCCGTGGAGGGACGACCACAGATACGCAGTATTTT.